This T cell receptor (beta chain) emerged from a study of OX40 agonist ivuxolimab in advanced cancers. Points from the study as a whole: Low normalized T-cell clonal expansion also characterized some of the nonresponders. In general, CD8+ T cells held more expanded clones than CD4+ did, on average.

Worth noting for this clone: Its antigen is unknown.

Patients were excluded for autoimmune disease history or systemic immunosuppression. The CDR3 runs to 15 residues. V gave up 8 bases and J gave up 1 base, with 17 bases separating them. Germline values: CDR1 SEHNR, CDR2 FQNEAQ (reference sequence). TCRdb keeps only in-frame clones here, not all; method: immunoSEQ multiplex PCR. The sample shows about 110,000 clones, about 92% of them seen only once. The V call is TRBV7-9, the J call TRBJ1-2, with a tentative D call TRBD1 (5 bases). This clonotype was obtained from an adult with an advanced solid tumor such as melanoma, head and neck, liver or kidney cancer. The material was CD4+ or CD8+ T cells sorted from blood, obtained in a trial of the OX40 agonist ivuxolimab. The CDR3 bases are TGTGCCAGCTCACCGGGGCAGGAAGATAACTATGGCTACACCTTC. This translates into CASSPGQEDNYGYTF.